The sequence of this TCR beta chain was determined in a study of T cell changes during pregnancy in multiple sclerosis (dated by TCRdb to between 2018 and 2021). In terms of the full investigation: Changes in the T cell repertoire over the course of pregnancy were examined in this study in women with multiple sclerosis.

Libraries were constructed by the immunoSEQ multiplex PCR assay. TCRdb obtained this table from immuneACCESS and retained in-frame rearrangements with V and J assigned. These tables miss some clones; where compared with another copy, unresolved V genes account for less than half of the shortfall, and the remainder is unexplained. Present in this sample are tens of thousands of clones, 80% to 95% of which were seen just once. Together, the top ten hold 0.75% to 0.95% of the sample. Of note for this clone: Its antigen is not yet known. No qualities accompany the bases; no much larger clone lies one base away.

From its cysteine to its phenylalanine, the CDR3 spans 14 amino acids. CDR3 DNA only is kept here, 42 bases in frame from base 1. The V and J ends are trimmed by 7 bases and 2 bases, leaving 13 bases between them. CDR1 LNHDA and CDR2 SQIVND are derived from the germline V gene (reference sequence). This TCR came from a female donor with multiple sclerosis, enrolled in a pregnancy study. Sequenced material: peripheral blood, taken in the first trimester of pregnancy. Rearrangement joined TRBV19 to TRBJ2-3; TRBD2 might be the D gene, on 6 matching bases. The nucleotide sequence is given as TGTGCCAGTACTGCTACTAGCACCACAGATACGCAGTATTTT. It codes for CASTATSTTDTQYF.